This TCR beta chain is from a study of early T cells in non-severe SARS-CoV-2 infection. General study points: VDJdb matching favored anti-spike CD8 responses, missing private and CD4 specificities.

Researchers tagged individual cDNA molecules with unique molecular identifiers. TCRdb itself ran the 5' RACE reads through MiXCR, one entry per CDR3 protein. There are about 56,000 distinct CDR3 sequences in the sample; around an eighth occur only once, and about 3.1% lies in the top ten. In the case of this clonotype: Its antigen remains unknown.

With 1 base removed from V and 3 bases from J, the gap between germline ends came to 7 bases. Looked up from germline, CDR1 is SEHNR and CDR2 is FQNEAQ (reference sequence). This CDR3 spans 13 amino acids. The clonotype originates from an adult who was a healthcare worker with PCR-confirmed SARS-CoV-2 infection or an uninfected control (not recorded which). This rearrangement joins TRBV7-9 to TRBJ2-7; no firm D call. Sequences were obtained from whole blood. The CDR3 region is CASSLESDYEQYF. The CDR3 nucleotides read TGTGCCAGCAGCTTAGAGTCTGACTACGAGCAGTACTTC.